This TCR beta chain was documented in a study of blood T cell repertoires in COVID-19. About the study: Whether acute or convalescent, the COVID-19 samples came from the United States, Italy and Spain.

This CDR3 spans 13 amino acids. With 4 bases removed from V and 0 bases from J, the gap between germline ends came to 5 bases. Germline V CDR1 and CDR2: SGDLS, YYNGEE. During active infection, Seattle patients enrolled and were then monitored through disease. Authors' analysis steps: From reference gene primer amplification, estimates of nucleated cell counts were derived. The protocol was immunoSEQ multiplex PCR, while the TCRdb copy is restricted to in-frame clones and leaves out a portion. V, J and clone size were drawn from that table, and D and trimming were deduced from the DNA. The sample lists about 260,000 clones, roughly 86% occurring once.

The J gene is TRBJ2-1, the V gene TRBV9; D is ambiguous. The TCR originated in a woman aged 55-75 years with COVID-19, enrolled during active disease. Sequencing was carried out using peripheral blood. The CDR3 nucleotides are TGTGCCAGCAGCCCCCACTCCTACAATGAGCAGTTCTTC. Amino acid sequence: CASSPHSYNEQFF.